One and the same sample provided the 13 T cell receptor beta chains below, sequenced in a study of regulatory T cells in long-lasting Graves disease. Specified time point: newly diagnosed GD, antithyroid drugs for less than 3 months. Researchers made the TCR library from RNA that was extracted from PBMCs. Combining iRepertoire HTBI primers with Arm-PCR of CDR3 regions, the authors built TCR beta libraries. From the multiplex PCR reads, TCRdb called clonotypes with MiXCR, one entry per CDR3 protein. The sample shows about 620,000 distinct CDR3 sequences, about 16% of them seen only once. The data were also submitted as part of a second study, on T cells in Graves' hyperthyroidism and ophthalmopathy.

Sequences were derived from peripheral blood mononuclear cells (PBMCs), sampled at new diagnosis, from a patient treated with antithyroid drugs. These receptors were taken from a woman aged 25 to 39 with Graves disease.

The CDR3: CASGFLGEKAGGSYNEQFF. The CDR3, as DNA: TGTGCTAGTGGTTTTTTAGGGGAAAAAGCGGGAGGGTCCTACAATGAGCAGTTCTTC. This rearrangement joins TRBV12-5 to TRBJ2-1; 10 bases align to TRBD2. The CDR3 sequence is 19 residues long. Germline trimming cut 3 bases from V and 1 base from J; bases unmatched to any gene: 12. Germline CDR1 reads LGHNT; CDR2 reads FRNRAP.

This clonotype occurred many times. J is TRBJ1-1 and V is TRBV3-1; TRBD1 matches 7 bases. V gave up 4 bases and J gave up 5 bases; unmatched junction bases: 10. Germline values: CDR1 LGHDT, CDR2 YNNKEL (reference sequence). The CDR3 totals 15 residues. This CDR3 is CASSPFLTGETEAFF. In nucleotides, the CDR3 is TGTGCCAGCAGCCCTTTCCTTACAGGGGAAACTGAAGCTTTCTTT.

This clonotype has ten or more counts. The chain is built from TRBV7-2 and TRBJ2-7; D call uncertain. V gave up 6 bases and J gave up 0 bases, with 15 bases separating them. The length of the CDR3 is 15 residues. The V gene's germline CDR1 is SGHTA and CDR2 FQGNSA. The CDR3 DNA is TGTGCCAGCAGACCAGCTGGCGCGAGCTCCTACGAGCAGTACTTC. Protein product: CASRPAGASSYEQYF.

This clonotype showed up many times. CDR3 coding DNA: TGTGCCAGCAGCGATAGTAGGGGGCTCACCGGGGAGCTGTTTTTT. It specifies CASSDSRGLTGELFF. The rearrangement links TRBV11-2 to TRBJ2-2, with TRBD1 matching 7 bases. V was pared by 5 bases and J by 4 bases, with 7 bases of the junction left unmatched. Germline CDR1 is SGHAT and CDR2 is FQNNGV. This CDR3 has 15 residues.

This clonotype was observed a few times. DNA for the CDR3: TGTGCCATCGGACAGGCTCTTAATGAAAAACTGTTTTTT. Translated: CAIGQALNEKLFF. The rearrangement joins TRBV10-3 to TRBJ1-4, with 7 bases matching TRBD1. Trimming cost V 8 bases and J 4 bases; bases outside gene matches: 4. The CDR3 is 13 amino acids. Germline V lookup: CDR1 ENHRY, CDR2 SYGVKD.

This clonotype was seen many times. The J gene is TRBJ1-6, the V gene TRBV20-1, with D tentatively TRBD1 (6 bases). Germline V gene lookup returns CDR1 DFQATT and CDR2 SNEGSKA (reference sequence). V was shortened by 6 bases and J by 0 bases, with 12 bases between the two germline ends. This CDR3 region has 15 residues. The CDR3 coding sequence is TGCAGTGCACGAGAGACAGGCTCCTATAATTCACCCCTCCACTTT. Translation gives CSARETGSYNSPLHF.

As to this clonotype: One base away lies a much larger clone, so this may be a sequencing read error. The gene calls are TRBV30 and TRBJ2-7, with D perhaps matching TRBD1 (5 bases). Trimming cost V 4 bases and J 2 bases, with 9 bases left between them. CDR3 length: 12 residues. The germline V gene has CDR1 GTSNPN and CDR2 SVGIG (reference sequence). CDR3 nucleotides: TGTGCCTGGAACAGGTTCACCTACGAGCAGTACTTC. As protein: CAWNRFTYEQYF.

This clonotype showed up many times. V is TRBV7-2 and J is TRBJ1-3; possible D gene TRBD1, 6 bases. V was shortened by 1 base and J by 4 bases, with 8 bases between the two germline ends. Germline CDR1 is SGHTA and CDR2 is FQGNSA. This CDR3 contains 14 residues. CDR3 coding DNA: TGTGCCAGCAGCTTAGAAGGGACAGGAAACACCATATATTTT. It translates to CASSLEGTGNTIYF. The full variable domain, in which reference TRBV7-2 and TRBJ1-3 provide the parts outside the CDR3, is GAGVSQSPSNKVTEKGKDVELRCDPISGHTALYWYRQSLGQGLEFLIYFQGNSAPDKSGLPSDRFSAERTGGSVSTLTIQRTQQEDSAVYLCASSLEGTGNTIYFGEGSWLTVV.

This rearrangement joins TRBV20-1 to TRBJ2-1, with 9 nucleotides matching TRBD2. CDR3 length: 14 amino acids. With 3 bases clipped from V and 4 bases from J, the junction kept 4 bases outside the gene matches. Germline V lookup: CDR1 DFQATT, CDR2 SNEGSKA (reference sequence). This CDR3 reads CSASKTSGYNEQFF. The CDR3 DNA sequence: TGCAGTGCTAGTAAGACTAGCGGATACAATGAGCAGTTCTTC.

In its sample, this clonotype was seen many times. V gene TRBV12-3 or TRBV12-4 combines with J gene TRBJ2-1, with 11 bases aligning to TRBD2. This CDR3 has 15 residues. The V and J ends lost 2 bases and 7 bases, in that order; junction bases with no gene match: 4. The CDR3 is CASSLIAGGDNEQFF. In nucleotides, the CDR3 is TGTGCCAGCAGTTTAATAGCGGGAGGGGATAATGAGCAGTTCTTC.

CDR3 protein: CASSLMRGTDTQYF. The CDR3 nucleotides are TGTGCCAGCAGTTTAATGCGAGGCACAGATACGCAGTATTTT. The J gene is TRBJ2-3, the V gene TRBV27; D gene unclear. Germline V CDR1 and CDR2: MNHEY, SMNVEV (reference sequence). Trimming cost V 2 bases and J 1 base, with 7 bases left between them. The CDR3 totals 14 residues.

This clonotype was found many times. The chain couples TRBV7-9 to TRBJ1-4; D is undetermined. V was shortened by 5 bases and J by 7 bases, with 14 bases between the two germline ends. In germline, CDR1 is SEHNR, CDR2 FQNEAQ (reference sequence). The CDR3 consists of 14 residues. The CDR3 nucleotides are TGTGCCAGCAGCCAAGGCCTGGGAAGTGAAAAACTGTTTTTT. Translated: CASSQGLGSEKLFF.

This clonotype was detected many times. The chain links TRBV28 to TRBJ2-1; the match to TRBD1 covers 9 bases. This CDR3 is built from 16 residues. CDR1 and CDR2 (germline): MDHEN, SYDVKM. The V segment lost 7 bases and the J segment 7 bases; nucleotides outside the gene matches: 14. The CDR3 is CASKRDRVRAENEQFF. The CDR3 nucleotides read TGTGCCAGCAAAAGGGACAGGGTTCGGGCGGAAAATGAGCAGTTCTTC.